This is a list of T cell receptor beta chains from one sample in a study of cytomegalovirus exposure and HLA in healthy donors. The protocol was immunoSEQ multiplex PCR, while the TCRdb copy is restricted to in-frame clones and leaves out a portion. The sample yields 100,000 to 150,000 clones, around 78% seen once. The sequenced sample was PBMCs. The origin of the receptors is a man aged 18 to 29 in good health and CMV-seropositive. CDR3s include the opening cysteine and the closing phenylalanine or tryptophan. Each record gives: J gene, D gene, clone size, V gene, CDR3 DNA, CDR3 protein. D genes are given only for firm matches. Only part of the rows carry a size: once, few, many, or a class if the clone is expanded.

>TRBJ1-5|-|-|TRBV7-9
TGTGCCAGCAGCCCGGACGGGGGGCCGAGTCAGCCCCAGCATTTT
CASSPDGGPSQPQHF
>TRBJ1-1|TRBD1|-|TRBV7-9
TGTTCCAGCAGCTCCGGACAGGGATTGGGGACTGAAGCTTTCTTT
CSSSSGQGLGTEAFF
>TRBJ1-1|-|-|TRBV7-3
TGTGCCAGCAGCTTAAAAGGGGACACTGAAGCTTTCTTT
CASSLKGDTEAFF
>TRBJ2-3|TRBD2|-|TRBV19
TGTGCCAGCGGACTAGCGGGGTTACTAGATACGCAGTATTTT
CASGLAGLLDTQYF
>TRBJ2-1|-|once|TRBV6-4
TGTGCCAGCAGCTCCGCGGGGACAGTACGCGTCAATGAGCAGTTCTTC
CASSSAGTVRVNEQFF
>TRBJ1-2|-|-|TRBV5-1
TGCGCCAGCAGCTCGGGGGAGGGGCCGGGCTATGGCTACACCTTC
CASSSGEGPGYGYTF
>TRBJ1-2|TRBD1|few|TRBV5-5
TGTGCCAGCTGGGACAGCCCCTATGGCTACACCTTC
CASWDSPYGYTF
>TRBJ1-1|TRBD1|-|TRBV11-2
TGTGCCAGCAGCTCCCTTCCCGGGACAGGGAGATTCAGATTGGAAGCTTTCTTT
CASSSLPGTGRFRLEAFF
>TRBJ1-5|-|few|TRBV19
TGTGCCAGTAGTATTGGGGCAGGGCTGGGCAATCAGCCCCAGCATTTT
CASSIGAGLGNQPQHF
>TRBJ2-7|TRBD1|-|TRBV5-8
TGTGCCAGCAGCTTGACCGGGACAGGGGTTACCTACGAGCAGTACTTC
CASSLTGTGVTYEQYF
>TRBJ2-2|TRBD1|-|TRBV19
TGTGCCAGTACAGGGGGCACCGGGGAGCTGTTTTTT
CASTGGTGELFF
>TRBJ2-7|TRBD1|-|TRBV11-2
TGTGCCAGCAGCCCCCTAGGGTCCGGGGACAGTTACTACGAGCAGTACTTC
CASSPLGSGDSYYEQYF
>TRBJ1-3|-|-|TRBV28
TGTGCCAGCAGTCAATTCGGGGAGGGGGGAAACACCATATATTTT
CASSQFGEGGNTIYF
>TRBJ1-1|-|-|TRBV5-1
TGCGCCAGCAGCTTGGAAGGGGTCGGAAACACTGAAGCTTTCTTT
CASSLEGVGNTEAFF
>TRBJ2-3|-|once|TRBV6-6
TGTGCCAGCAGTTACCATGGAGGTAGCACAGATACGCAGTATTTT
CASSYHGGSTDTQYF
>TRBJ1-5|TRBD1|-|TRBV18
TGTGCCAGCTCATCAGACAGGGGGAGCAATCAGCCCCAGCATTTT
CASSSDRGSNQPQHF
>TRBJ1-2|-|-|TRBV5-6
TGTGCCAGCAGCCCGGGGCAGTGGGGGGAAGCTAACTATGGCTACACCTTC
CASSPGQWGEANYGYTF
>TRBJ2-1|-|-|TRBV11-2
TGTGCCAGCAGCTTACTAGCCGGATCCTACAATGAGCAGTTCTTC
CASSLLAGSYNEQFF
>TRBJ2-1|-|-|TRBV19
TGTGCCAGTAGTTCCGGGGATTCCTTTTACAATGAGCAGTTCTTC
CASSSGDSFYNEQFF
>TRBJ1-1|-|few|TRBV27
TGTGCCAGCAGTCTCGTATTGAACACTGAAGCTTTCTTT
CASSLVLNTEAFF
>TRBJ2-3|TRBD1|-|TRBV6-6
TGTGCCAGCAGTTTAGAGGGGACAGTCACAGATACGCAGTATTTT
CASSLEGTVTDTQYF
>TRBJ1-4|-|-|TRBV28
TGTGCCAGCAGTTTGGGTGTAGGCGGATTAAGTGAAAAACTGTTTTTT
CASSLGVGGLSEKLFF
>TRBJ1-6|TRBD1|-|TRBV10-3
TGTGCCATCAGTGATGGGACAGGTCGTTCACCCCTCCACTTT
CAISDGTGRSPLHF
>TRBJ1-5|TRBD1|-|TRBV6-1
TGTGCCAGCAGTGAAGTTGACAGGGCGGGTCAGCCCCAGCATTTT
CASSEVDRAGQPQHF
>TRBJ1-2|-|-|TRBV14
TGTGCCAGCAGTCTCTCCGAACAGGCACCTCTGATCAGGGGCTACACCTTC
CASSLSEQAPLIRGYTF
>TRBJ1-3|TRBD1|-|TRBV6-5
TGTGCCAGCAGTTGGACAGGTCACTCTGGAAACACCATATATTTT
CASSWTGHSGNTIYF
>TRBJ1-1|TRBD1|few|TRBV5-5
TGTGCCAGCTCTAGGACAGGGGGAAACACTGAAGCTTTCTTT
CASSRTGGNTEAFF
>TRBJ2-5|TRBD2|-|TRBV19
TGTGCCAGTAGTATGAACGGGGGGGAGACCCAGTACTTC
CASSMNGGETQYF
>TRBJ2-7|-|-|TRBV5-4
TGTGCCAGCAATCCGGGGGGCAGTGAGCAGTACTTC
CASNPGGSEQYF
>TRBJ1-1|-|few|TRBV6-1
TGTGCCAGCAGTCCGAGGACAACCTTGAACACTGAAGCTTTCTTT
CASSPRTTLNTEAFF
>TRBJ2-3|TRBD2|-|TRBV2
TGTGCCAGCAGTGAAGTCGGGACTAGCGGAGCAGATACGCAGTATTTT
CASSEVGTSGADTQYF
>TRBJ1-4|TRBD1|once|TRBV5-1
TGCGCCAGCAGATTGGGACAGGGAGGCGAAAAACTGTTTTTT
CASRLGQGGEKLFF
>TRBJ2-7|-|-|TRBV13
TGTGCCAGCAGCTTAGGGACGGGGTTCAGCTCCTACGAGCAGTACTTC
CASSLGTGFSSYEQYF
>TRBJ1-1|-|-|TRBV7-6
TGTGCCAGCAGCTTAGGCCCAGGGGACACTGAAGCTTTCTTT
CASSLGPGDTEAFF
>TRBJ2-7|-|-|TRBV7-9
TGTGCCAGCCTACCCCGGGATCTAGCCCTGAACGAGCAGTACTTC
CASLPRDLALNEQYF
>TRBJ1-2|TRBD1|-|TRBV7-9
TGTGCCAGCAGCCTGCCCCAGGGGGCTAACTATGGCTACACCTTC
CASSLPQGANYGYTF
>TRBJ1-4|-|-|TRBV15
TGTGCCACCAGCAGAGAAGGAGGGAACGGTGAAAAACTGTTTTTT
CATSREGGNGEKLFF